This TCR beta chain emerged from a study of T cells in Graves' hyperthyroidism and ophthalmopathy. The CDR3 runs 12 residues. The V end was cut by 6 bases, the J end by 3 bases, with 12 bases between. Germline V gene sequence: CDR1 SQVTM, CDR2 ANQGSEA. Amplified TCR beta CDR3 regions came from RNA transcripts. A first-round RT-PCR of the TCR CDR3 used the HTBI primer set. A single record per CDR3 protein comes from TCRdb applying MiXCR to the multiplex PCR reads. The table includes about 510,000 distinct CDR3 sequences, over 35% detected once. Specimen: peripheral blood or thyroid tissue (not recorded which). The rearrangement links TRBV29-1 to TRBJ2-7; no reliable D call. The sequence came from an adult woman with Graves' disease, either hyperthyroidism or ophthalmopathy (not recorded which). The CDR3 sequence: CSVAGKGYEQYF. CDR3 DNA sequence: TGCAGCGTAGCTGGTAAGGGCTACGAGCAGTACTTC.